The clone carrying this T cell receptor (beta chain) was seen many times. Germline V gene sequence: CDR1 SGHRS, CDR2 YFSETQ. V lost 0 bases and J lost 5; bases outside the gene matches: 6. The CDR3 has 16 amino acids. This record comes from a study of T cells in Graves' hyperthyroidism and ophthalmopathy. The CDR3 regions of TCR beta were amplified from RNA transcripts. TCR CDR3 underwent first-round RT-PCR with the HTBI primer set. TCRdb independently ran MiXCR on the multiplex PCR reads; one entry per CDR3 protein. The data show about 570,000 distinct CDR3 sequences, 11% to 15% seen once. The receptor was isolated from a woman aged 35 to 49 with Graves' hyperthyroidism. The rearrangement uses TRBV5-1 and TRBJ2-7; 12 bases align to TRBD2. The sample comprised blood. CDR3 DNA sequence: TGCGCCAGCAGCTTGGTGGCTAGCGGGAGGGCTCACGAGCAGTACTTC. It encodes CASSLVASGRAHEQYF.